This T cell receptor beta chain is drawn from a study of monozygotic twins with inflammatory bowel disease. With no T cell sorting beforehand, total RNA was isolated from whole blood. The CDR3 loop spans 15 amino acids. Germline loops: CDR1 LGHNA, CDR2 YSLEER. Using eight separate reactions per sample, the authors generated cDNA. For each CDR3 protein, TCRdb gives one entry from its re-call of the 5' RACE reads, without DNA. This sample carries around 210,000 distinct CDR3 sequences, with around 7.6% going to the ten biggest clones. This chain uses TRBV4-3 with TRBJ1-1; TCRdb's D call of TRBD1 is untestable without DNA. The specimen sequenced was blood. This TCR was recovered from a human donor with ulcerative colitis or Crohn's disease, or a healthy co-twin of an affected twin (not recorded which). The CDR3 sequence: CASSHSTGGSTEAFF.